This TCR beta chain was recorded in a study of beta chain features in type 1 diabetes. As concerns this clone: Its antigen is as yet unknown.

Study results and limitations: PCR may have favored shorter templates equally in patients and controls. Insertions were fewer and deletions more numerous at VDJ junctions in type 1 diabetes patients.

After removal of 6 bases from V and 7 bases from J, the junction contained 4 bases not matched to a gene. The germline V gene has CDR1 MNHEY and CDR2 SMNVEV (reference sequence). This CDR3 is built from 12 residues. Donors contributed one heparinised blood draw apiece, averaging about 120 mL. The study reverse transcribed the entire isolated RNA, so it sequenced expressed TCRB transcripts. The table came from immunoSEQ multiplex PCR; TCRdb's copy has only in-frame clones and leaves some out. Here the sample spans 38,000 or so clones, roughly 67% being singletons. This receptor was identified in a woman in her 30s in good health. Sequenced material: Tregs from blood. The chain has TRBV27 and TRBJ1-2; 8 nucleotides line up with TRBD1. The CDR3 sequence is CASRTTGGGYTF. CDR3 bases: TGTGCCAGCAGGACCACAGGGGGTGGCTACACCTTC.